The 4 T cell receptor beta chains below all came from one sample that was sequenced in a study of beta chain features in type 1 diabetes. Of the isolated RNA, all was reverse transcribed, and so the sequenced material was expressed TCRB transcripts. Sequencing used immunoSEQ multiplex PCR; TCRdb keeps in-frame clones, though not all of them. The table shows about 290,000 clones, with 7% to 9% occurring only once. Source material: central memory CD4+ T cells from blood. The receptors were sampled from a woman aged 18-29 years in good health.

This clone was seen a handful of times. The chain couples TRBV27 to TRBJ1-1; D gene ambiguous. The CDR3 runs 14 residues. V was shortened by 6 bases and J by 2 bases, with 13 bases between the two germline ends. Germline values: CDR1 MNHEY, CDR2 SMNVEV (reference sequence). CDR3 amino acids: CASSLLFPNTEAFF. The CDR3 DNA reads as TGTGCCAGCAGCTTACTGTTCCCCAACACTGAAGCTTTCTTT.

This clone was seen ten or more times. This rearrangement joins TRBV7-3 to TRBJ1-3, with unresolved D. The V and J ends lost 6 bases and 2 bases respectively, with 8 bases between them. CDR1 and CDR2 (germline): SGHTA, FQGTGA. The CDR3 consists of 13 residues. CDR3: CASSDGPGNTIYF. CDR3 in DNA: TGTGCCAGCAGTGACGGGCCTGGAAACACCATATATTTT. The whole variable domain, remainder taken from reference TRBV7-3 and TRBJ1-3, is GAGVSQTPSNKVTEKGKYVELRCDPISGHTALYWYRQSLGQGPEFLIYFQGTGAADDSGLPNDRFFAVRPEGSVSTLKIQRTERGDSAVYLCASSDGPGNTIYFGEGSWLTVV.

This clone has more than one count but fewer than ten. The V call is TRBV2, the J call TRBJ2-5; perhaps TRBD2 as D (6 bases). With 5 bases removed from V and 5 bases from J, the gap between germline ends came to 12 bases. The CDR3 contains 13 residues. Germline CDR1 reads SNHLY; CDR2 reads FYNNEI. CDR3 region: CASSHPAGETQYF. The CDR3 DNA sequence: TGTGCCAGCAGTCACCCGGCGGGGGAGACCCAGTACTTC.

This sequence joins TRBV4-3 and TRBJ1-1; unclear D gene. CDR3 length: 13 amino acids. Trimming stripped 4 bases from V and 4 bases from J, with 10 bases between. Germline lookup yields CDR1 LGHNA and CDR2 YSLEER. CDR3 in amino acids: CASSPRKGTEAFF. In DNA, the CDR3 is TGCGCCAGCAGCCCTCGAAAAGGCACTGAAGCTTTCTTT.